This entry lists 3 T cell receptor beta chains sequenced from one sample in a study of cytomegalovirus exposure and HLA in healthy donors. TCRdb's copy holds only in-frame clones and misses some; the assay was immunoSEQ multiplex PCR. The data show 200,000 or so clones, roughly 84% seen once. The specimen sequenced was PBMCs. The receptors stem from a woman aged 18-35 years in good health and CMV-seropositive.

This chain uses TRBV2 with TRBJ1-5; 7 bases fit TRBD1. Germline CDR1 SNHLY, CDR2 FYNNEI. The ends lost 6 bases at V and 0 bases at J; junction bases unmatched: 8. The CDR3 sequence is 16 residues long. DNA of the CDR3: TGTGCCAGCAGGATGGACAGGATTTATAGCAATCAGCCCCAGCATTTT. Amino acids: CASRMDRIYSNQPQHF. Combining the CDR3 with reference TRBV2 and TRBJ1-5 gives the whole variable domain EPEVTQTPSHQVTQMGQEVILRCVPISNHLYFYWYRQILGQKVEFLVSFYNNEISEKSEIFDDQFSVERPDGSNFTLKIRSTKLEDSAMYFCASRMDRIYSNQPQHFGDGTRLSIL.

This sequence joins TRBV28 and TRBJ1-4; the match to TRBD1 covers 7 bases. The V gene's germline CDR1 is MDHEN and CDR2 SYDVKM. The CDR3 is 15 amino acids. Germline trimming cut 7 bases from V and 8 bases from J; bases unmatched to any gene: 13. The CDR3 sequence: CASKRTGEVGEKLFF. In nucleotides, the CDR3 is TGTGCCAGCAAACGTACAGGGGAAGTAGGGGAAAAACTGTTTTTT.

This clone occurred many times. The gene calls are TRBV6-1 and TRBJ2-3, with a tentative D call TRBD1 (5 bases). V was cut by 3 bases and J by 3 bases, with 13 bases left in between. CDR1 is MNHNS, CDR2 SASEGT, per germline. This CDR3 spans 15 amino acids. In DNA, the CDR3 is TGTGCCAGCAGTGAGGGGATTGGGGCAACAGATACGCAGTATTTT. Its protein is CASSEGIGATDTQYF.